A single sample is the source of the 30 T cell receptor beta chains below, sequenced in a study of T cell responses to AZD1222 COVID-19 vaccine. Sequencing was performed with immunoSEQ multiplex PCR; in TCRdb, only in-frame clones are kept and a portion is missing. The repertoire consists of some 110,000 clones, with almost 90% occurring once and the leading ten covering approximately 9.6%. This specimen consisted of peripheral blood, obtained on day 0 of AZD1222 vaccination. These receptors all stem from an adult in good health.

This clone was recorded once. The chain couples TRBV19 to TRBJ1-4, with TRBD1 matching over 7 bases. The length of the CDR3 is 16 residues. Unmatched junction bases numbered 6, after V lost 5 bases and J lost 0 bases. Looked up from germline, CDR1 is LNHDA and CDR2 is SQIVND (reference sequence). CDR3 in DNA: TGTGCCAGTAGTGCGGCCGGGACAGCAACTAATGAAAAACTGTTTTTT. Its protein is CASSAAGTATNEKLFF.

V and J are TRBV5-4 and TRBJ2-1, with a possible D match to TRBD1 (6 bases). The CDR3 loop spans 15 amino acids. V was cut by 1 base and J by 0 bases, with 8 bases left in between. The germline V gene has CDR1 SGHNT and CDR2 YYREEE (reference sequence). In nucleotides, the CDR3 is TGTGCCAGCAGCTTGCAGGGGAACTCCTACAATGAGCAGTTCTTC. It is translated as CASSLQGNSYNEQFF.

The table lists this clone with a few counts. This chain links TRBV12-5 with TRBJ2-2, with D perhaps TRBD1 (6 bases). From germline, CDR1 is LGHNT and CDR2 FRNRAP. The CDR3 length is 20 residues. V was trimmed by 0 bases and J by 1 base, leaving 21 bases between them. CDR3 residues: CASGLVTTGNRPWNTGELFF. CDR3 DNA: TGTGCTAGTGGTTTGGTGACAACAGGGAACCGCCCTTGGAACACCGGGGAGCTGTTTTTT.

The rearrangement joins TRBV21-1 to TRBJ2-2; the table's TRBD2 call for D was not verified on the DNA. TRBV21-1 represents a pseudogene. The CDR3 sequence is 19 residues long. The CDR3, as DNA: TGTGCCAGCAGCAAAGGAGGACTAGCGGGAGCTTCGAACACCGGGGAGCTGTTTTTT. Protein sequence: CASSKGGLAGASNTGELFF.

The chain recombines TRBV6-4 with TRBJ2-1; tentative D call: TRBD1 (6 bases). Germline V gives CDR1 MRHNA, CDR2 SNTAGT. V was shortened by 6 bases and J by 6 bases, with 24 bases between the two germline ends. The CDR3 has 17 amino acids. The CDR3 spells CASRPIRILTGCNEQFF. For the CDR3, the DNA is TGTGCCAGCAGGCCCATTCGTATTCTCACAGGGTGCAATGAGCAGTTCTTC.

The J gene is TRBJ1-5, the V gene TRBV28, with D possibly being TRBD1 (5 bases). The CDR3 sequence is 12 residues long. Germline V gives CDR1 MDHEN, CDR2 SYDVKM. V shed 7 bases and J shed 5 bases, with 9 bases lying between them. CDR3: CASNQGHQPQHF. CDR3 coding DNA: TGTGCCAGCAACCAGGGACATCAGCCCCAGCATTTT.

CDR3: CASSAGQATYEQYF. CDR3 DNA sequence: TGTGCCAGCAGCGCGGGACAGGCCACCTACGAGCAGTACTTC. This chain uses TRBV7-2 with TRBJ2-7; 8 nucleotides match TRBD1. Germline CDR1 reads SGHTA; CDR2 reads FQGNSA. This CDR3 has 14 residues. V dropped 5 bases and J dropped 2; count of bases not matched to a gene: 5. Looking up the rest from reference TRBV7-2 and TRBJ2-7 gives the full variable domain: GAGVSQSPSNKVTEKGKDVELRCDPISGHTALYWYRQSLGQGLEFLIYFQGNSAPDKSGLPSDRFSAERTGGSVSTLTIQRTQQEDSAVYLCASSAGQATYEQYFGPGTRLTVT.

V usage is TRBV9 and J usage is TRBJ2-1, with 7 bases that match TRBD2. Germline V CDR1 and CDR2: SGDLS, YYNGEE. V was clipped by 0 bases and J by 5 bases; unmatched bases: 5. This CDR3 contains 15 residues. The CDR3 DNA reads TGTGCCAGCAGCGTAGGACTAGCAGATAACAATGAGCAGTTCTTC. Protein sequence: CASSVGLADNNEQFF.

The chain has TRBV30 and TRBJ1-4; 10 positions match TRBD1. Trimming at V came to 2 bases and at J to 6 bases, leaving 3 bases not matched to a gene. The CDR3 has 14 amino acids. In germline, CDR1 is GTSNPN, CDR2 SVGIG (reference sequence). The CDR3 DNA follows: TGTGCCTGGAGTCTCGGACAGGGGGATGAAAAACTGTTTTTT. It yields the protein CAWSLGQGDEKLFF.

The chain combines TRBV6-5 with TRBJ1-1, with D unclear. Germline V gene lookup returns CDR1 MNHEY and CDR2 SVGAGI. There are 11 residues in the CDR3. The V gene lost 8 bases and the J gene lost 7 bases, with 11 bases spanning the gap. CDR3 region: CASWSSGEAFF. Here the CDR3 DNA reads TGTGCCAGCTGGTCGAGCGGTGAAGCTTTCTTT.

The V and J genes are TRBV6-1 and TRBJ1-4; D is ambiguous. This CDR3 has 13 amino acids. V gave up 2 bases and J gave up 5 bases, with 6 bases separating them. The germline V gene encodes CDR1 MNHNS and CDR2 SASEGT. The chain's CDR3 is CASSEQKNEKLFF. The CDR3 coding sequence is TGTGCCAGCAGTGAACAGAAAAATGAAAAACTGTTTTTT.

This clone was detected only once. The CDR3: CASNRGQYSNQPQHF. Here the CDR3 DNA reads TGTGCCAGTAATAGGGGACAGTATAGCAATCAGCCCCAGCATTTT. The chain carries TRBV19 and TRBJ1-5; 7 nucleotides agree with TRBD1. The germline gives CDR1 LNHDA, CDR2 SQIVND (reference sequence). The junction had 6 bases not matched to a gene; V was cut back by 7 bases and J by 0 bases. This CDR3 has 15 residues.

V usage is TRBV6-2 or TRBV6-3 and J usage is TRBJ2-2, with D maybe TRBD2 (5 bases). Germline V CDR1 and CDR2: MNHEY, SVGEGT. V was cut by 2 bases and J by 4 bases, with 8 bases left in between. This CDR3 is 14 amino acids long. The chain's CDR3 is CASSYGLGTGELFF. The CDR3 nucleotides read TGTGCCAGCAGTTACGGACTGGGCACCGGGGAGCTGTTTTTT.

The DNA for the CDR3 is TGTGCCAGCCGACTGGAGGGATTTTACAATGAGCAGTTCTTC. Translating it yields CASRLEGFYNEQFF. V and J are TRBV7-8 and TRBJ2-1; maybe TRBD2 (6 bases). Trimming took off 8 bases at V and 4 bases at J, with 15 bases between the two ends. The CDR3 is made up of 14 amino acids. Germline V gene sequence: CDR1 SGHVS, CDR2 FQNEAQ.

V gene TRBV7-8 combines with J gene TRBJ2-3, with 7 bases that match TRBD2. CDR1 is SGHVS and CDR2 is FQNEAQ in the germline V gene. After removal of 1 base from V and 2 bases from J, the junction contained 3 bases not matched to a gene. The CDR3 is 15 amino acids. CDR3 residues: CASSLGLAYTDTQYF. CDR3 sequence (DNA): TGTGCCAGCAGCTTAGGACTAGCCTACACAGATACGCAGTATTTT. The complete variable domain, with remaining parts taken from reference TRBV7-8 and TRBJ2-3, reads GAGVSQSPRYKVAKRGQDVALRCDPISGHVSLFWYQQALGQGPEFLTYFQNEAQLDKSGLPSDRFFAERPEGSVSTLKIQRTQQEDSAVYLCASSLGLAYTDTQYFGPGTRLTVL.

The CDR3, as DNA: TGTGCCAGCAGTTACAAGGGCAATTATGCACCCCTCCACTTT. It yields the protein CASSYKGNYAPLHF. The chain joins TRBV6-2 or TRBV6-3 to TRBJ1-6; the D is unclear. Trimming took off 2 bases at V and 11 bases at J, with 13 bases between the two ends. This CDR3 is built from 14 residues. The germline CDR1 and CDR2 sequences are MNHEY and SVGEGT.

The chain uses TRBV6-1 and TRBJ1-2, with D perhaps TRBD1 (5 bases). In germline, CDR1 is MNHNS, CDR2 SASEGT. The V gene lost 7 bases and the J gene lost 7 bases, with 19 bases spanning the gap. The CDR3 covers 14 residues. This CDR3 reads CASTPGTGRSGYTF. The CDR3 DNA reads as TGTGCCAGCACTCCCGGGACTGGGAGGAGTGGCTACACCTTC.

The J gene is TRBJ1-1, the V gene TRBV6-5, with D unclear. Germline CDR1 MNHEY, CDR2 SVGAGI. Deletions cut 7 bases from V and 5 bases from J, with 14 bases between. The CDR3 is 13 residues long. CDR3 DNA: TGTGCCAGCATAAGACTCAGGAGGACTGAAGCTTTCTTT. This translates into CASIRLRRTEAFF.

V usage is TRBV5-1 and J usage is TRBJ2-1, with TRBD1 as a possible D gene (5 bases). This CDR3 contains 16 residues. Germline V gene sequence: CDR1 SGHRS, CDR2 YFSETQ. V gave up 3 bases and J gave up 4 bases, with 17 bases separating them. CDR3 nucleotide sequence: TGCGCCAGCAGCTGGGGTACGAGGACACCGTACAATGAGCAGTTCTTC. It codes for CASSWGTRTPYNEQFF.

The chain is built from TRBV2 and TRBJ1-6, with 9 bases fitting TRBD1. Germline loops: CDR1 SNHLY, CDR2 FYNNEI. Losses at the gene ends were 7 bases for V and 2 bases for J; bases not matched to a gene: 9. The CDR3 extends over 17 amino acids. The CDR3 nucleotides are TGTGCCAGCACGGACAGGGGTACAGGGGCCTATAATTCACCCCTCCACTTT. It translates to CASTDRGTGAYNSPLHF.

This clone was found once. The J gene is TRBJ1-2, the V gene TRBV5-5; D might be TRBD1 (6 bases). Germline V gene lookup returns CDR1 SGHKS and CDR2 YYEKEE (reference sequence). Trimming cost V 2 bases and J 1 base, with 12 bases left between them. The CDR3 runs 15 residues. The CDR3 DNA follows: TGTGCCAGCAGCTTCGTCCAGGGGAGTAACTATGGCTACACCTTC. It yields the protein CASSFVQGSNYGYTF. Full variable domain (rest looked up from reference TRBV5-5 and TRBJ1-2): DAGVTQSPTHLIKTRGQQVTLRCSPISGHKSVSWYQQVLGQGPQFIFQYYEKEERGRGNFPDRFSARQFPNYSSELNVNALLLGDSALYLCASSFVQGSNYGYTFGSGTRLTVV.

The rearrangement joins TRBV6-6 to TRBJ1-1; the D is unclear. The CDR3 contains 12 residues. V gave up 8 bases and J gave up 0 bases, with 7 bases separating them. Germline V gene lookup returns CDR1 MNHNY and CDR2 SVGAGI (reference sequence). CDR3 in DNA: TGTGCCAGCGGCGCTGTGAACACTGAAGCTTTCTTT. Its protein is CASGAVNTEAFF.

The CDR3 loop is CASSLNPLSWDEQYF. The CDR3 DNA reads TGTGCCAGCAGCTTAAACCCGCTCTCCTGGGACGAGCAGTACTTC. V is TRBV5-5 and J is TRBJ2-7, with D unresolved. Trimming cost V 2 bases and J 5 bases, with 17 bases left between them. CDR3 length equals 15 residues. The germline gives CDR1 SGHKS, CDR2 YYEKEE (reference sequence). Together with reference TRBV5-5 and TRBJ2-7, the CDR3 gives the full variable domain: DAGVTQSPTHLIKTRGQQVTLRCSPISGHKSVSWYQQVLGQGPQFIFQYYEKEERGRGNFPDRFSARQFPNYSSELNVNALLLGDSALYLCASSLNPLSWDEQYFGPGTRLTVT.

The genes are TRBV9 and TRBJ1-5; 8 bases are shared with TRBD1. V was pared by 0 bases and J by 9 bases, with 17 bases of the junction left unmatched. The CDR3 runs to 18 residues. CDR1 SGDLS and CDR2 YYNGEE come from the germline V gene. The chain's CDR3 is CASSVVQGAAGRSWPQHF. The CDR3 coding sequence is TGTGCCAGCAGCGTAGTCCAGGGGGCCGCGGGACGCTCATGGCCCCAGCATTTT.

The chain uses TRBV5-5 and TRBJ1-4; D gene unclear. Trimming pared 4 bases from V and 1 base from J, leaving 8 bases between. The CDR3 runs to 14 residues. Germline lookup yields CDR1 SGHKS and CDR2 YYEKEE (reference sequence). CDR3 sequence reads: CASSPRETNEKLFF. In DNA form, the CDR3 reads TGTGCCAGCAGCCCTCGGGAAACTAATGAAAAACTGTTTTTT.

CDR3 sequence reads: CAISAAGASNSPLHF. In nucleotides, the CDR3 is TGTGCCATCAGTGCCGCAGGGGCTAGTAATTCACCCCTCCACTTT. V is TRBV10-3 and J is TRBJ1-6; D possibly corresponds to TRBD1 (6 bases). V lost 4 bases and J lost 6, with 13 bases in between. This CDR3 is 15 amino acids long. Germline V gene data show CDR1 as ENHRY and CDR2 as SYGVKD.

CDR3 DNA sequence: TGCAGCGTCGGTGGACTAGCGGGAGGGGTGGGCTACAATGAGCAGTTCTTC. It specifies CSVGGLAGGVGYNEQFF. The rearrangement uses TRBV29-1 and TRBJ2-1; 15 nucleotides align to TRBD2. This CDR3 has 17 amino acids. Trimming at V came to 6 bases and at J to 3 bases, leaving 9 bases not matched to a gene. Germline-derived CDR1 and CDR2 are SQVTM and ANQGSEA.

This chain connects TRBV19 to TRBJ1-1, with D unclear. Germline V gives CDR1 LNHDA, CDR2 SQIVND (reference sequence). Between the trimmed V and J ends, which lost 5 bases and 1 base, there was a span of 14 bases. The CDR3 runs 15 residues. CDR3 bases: TGTGCCAGTAGTTCCCCCGGGAGCCCGAACACTGAAGCTTTCTTT. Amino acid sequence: CASSSPGSPNTEAFF.

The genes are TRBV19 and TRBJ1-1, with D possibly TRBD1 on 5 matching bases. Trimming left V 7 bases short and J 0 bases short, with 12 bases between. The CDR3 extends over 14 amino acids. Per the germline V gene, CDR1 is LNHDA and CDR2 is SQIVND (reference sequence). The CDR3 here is CASIGDEMNTEAFF. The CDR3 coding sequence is TGTGCCAGTATTGGGGACGAAATGAACACTGAAGCTTTCTTT.

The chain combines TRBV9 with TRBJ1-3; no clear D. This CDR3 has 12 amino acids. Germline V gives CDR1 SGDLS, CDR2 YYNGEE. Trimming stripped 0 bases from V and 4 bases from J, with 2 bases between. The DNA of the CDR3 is TGTGCCAGCAGCGTAGAAGGAAACACCATATATTTT. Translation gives CASSVEGNTIYF.